The T cell receptor beta chain described here comes from a study of T cells in Graves' hyperthyroidism and ophthalmopathy. This clonotype turned up a few times. CDR1 and CDR2 (germline): SGHRS, YFSETQ. The CDR3 sequence is 14 residues long. V lost 3 bases, J lost 11 bases, and 11 bases stayed unmatched. Amplified TCR beta CDR3 regions came from RNA transcripts. First-round RT-PCR targeting the TCR CDR3 was performed with the HTBI primer set. TCRdb processed the multiplex PCR reads anew with MiXCR; each CDR3 protein has one entry. This table holds around 340,000 distinct CDR3 sequences, approximately 15% found once.

Sequencing used blood. The V and J genes are TRBV5-1 and TRBJ1-1, with 9 bases identical to TRBD1. The sequence was obtained from a man younger than 45 with Graves' hyperthyroidism. The CDR3 coding sequence is TGCGCCAGCAGCTCATCCGGGACAGGGTCTCTCGCTTTCTTT. Translating gives CASSSSGTGSLAFF. Using reference TRBV5-1 and TRBJ1-1 for the parts outside the CDR3, the full variable domain is KAGVTQTPRYLIKTRGQQVTLSCSPISGHRSVSWYQQTPGQGLQFLFEYFSETQRNKGNFPGRFSGRQFSNSRSEMNVSTLELGDSALYLCASSSSGTGSLAFFGQGTRLTVV.